These 30 T cell receptor beta chains share one sample of origin, sequenced in a study of T cells after yellow fever vaccination. TCRdb re-derived calls from the 5' RACE reads in MiXCR, one entry per CDR3 protein. Of about 360,000 distinct CDR3 sequences listed, 6.2% were seen once; the top ten hold 15%. Here the sequenced sample was PBMCs, taken 5 days after the yellow fever booster vaccination. The receptor source for this set is a young man who received the YFV17D yellow fever vaccine.

This clonotype was seen many times. The genes are TRBV12-3 or TRBV12-4 and TRBJ2-1; no definite D call. The CDR3 covers 14 residues. Deletions cut 5 bases from V and 0 bases from J, with 8 bases between. CDR3 protein: CASSQTDSYNEQFF. The CDR3, as DNA: TGTGCCAGCAGTCAGACGGACTCCTACAATGAGCAGTTCTTC.

This clonotype was picked up a small number of times. The chain joins TRBV6-5 to TRBJ1-1; D might be TRBD1 (5 bases). The CDR3 is 14 amino acids. Looked up from germline, CDR1 is MNHEY and CDR2 is SVGAGI. V gave up 4 bases and J gave up 2 bases, with 11 bases separating them. The CDR3 loop is CASSLARDNTEAFF. CDR3 in DNA: TGTGCCAGCAGTTTAGCCAGGGACAACACTGAAGCTTTCTTT.

The V call is TRBV18, the J call TRBJ2-1; either TRBD1 or TRBD2 may fit D (5 bases each). The CDR3 contains 14 residues. Germline CDR1 KGHSH, CDR2 LQKENI. Trimming removed 2 bases from V and 13 bases from J, with 18 bases in between. The CDR3: CASSPGVGTQSQFF. CDR3 nucleotides: TGTGCCAGCTCACCAGGTGTAGGGACCCAGTCTCAGTTCTTC.

This clonotype was detected many times. The rearrangement uses TRBV29-1 and TRBJ1-2, with 9 bases that match TRBD1. V was pared by 7 bases and J by 5 bases, with 2 bases of the junction left unmatched. The CDR3 runs to 11 residues. CDR1 is SQVTM and CDR2 is ANQGSEA in the germline V gene. Written as DNA, the CDR3 is TGCAGCGCGGGACAGGGTTATGGCTACACCTTC. It yields the protein CSAGQGYGYTF.

There are many counts of this clonotype. This sequence joins TRBV5-8 and TRBJ2-1; D ambiguous. Germline V gene lookup returns CDR1 SGHTS and CDR2 YDEGEE. The CDR3 is made up of 15 amino acids. Trimming took off 0 bases at V and 3 bases at J, with 10 bases between the two ends. The CDR3 loop is CASSLAPEIYNEQFF. As DNA, the CDR3 is TGTGCCAGCAGCTTGGCGCCAGAGATCTACAATGAGCAGTTCTTC. Full variable domain (missing parts from reference TRBV5-8 and TRBJ2-1): EAGVTQSPTHLIKTRGQQATLRCSPISGHTSVYWYQQALGLGLQFLLWYDEGEERNRGNFPPRFSGRQFPNYSSELNVNALELEDSALYLCASSLAPEIYNEQFFGPGTRLTVL.

In this sample, this clonotype turned up a few times. The chain has TRBV7-2 and TRBJ2-5; TRBD2 aligns across 9 bases. This CDR3 comprises 17 residues. V shed 0 bases and J 5 bases; nucleotides not matched to a gene: 10. The germline V gene has CDR1 SGHTA and CDR2 FQGNSA. In nucleotides, the CDR3 is TGTGCCAGCAGCTTAGCGGGTAGCGGGGCGGGGGGGGAGACCCAGTACTTC. Translating it yields CASSLAGSGAGGETQYF.

This clonotype was detected ten times or more. This CDR3 is CASSRLAGNLYEQYF. The CDR3 bases are TGCGCCAGCAGCAGACTAGCGGGAAATCTTTACGAGCAGTACTTC. The chain has TRBV4-3 and TRBJ2-7; 11 bases map to TRBD2. The V and J ends lost 5 bases and 4 bases, in that order; junction bases with no gene match: 7. CDR3 size: 15 residues. CDR1 is LGHNA, CDR2 YSLEER, per germline.

The chain carries TRBV6-1 and TRBJ2-7; 12 nucleotides agree with TRBD1. Per the germline V gene, CDR1 is MNHNS and CDR2 is SASEGT. Trimming took 6 bases from V and 6 from J; bases not matched to a gene: 9. The CDR3 is made up of 15 amino acids. In DNA form, the CDR3 reads TGTGCCAGCAGACAGACCGGGACAGGGGGCGTCGAGCAGTACTTC. Translation gives CASRQTGTGGVEQYF.

There are many counts of this clonotype. The rearrangement links TRBV6-1 to TRBJ2-2; 10 nucleotides match TRBD1. The CDR3 sequence is 18 residues long. The germline CDR1 and CDR2 sequences are MNHNS and SASEGT. The trim removed 6 bases at V and 6 bases at J, leaving 16 bases unmatched. The CDR3 region is CASSESTAGTGEAGELFF. The CDR3 DNA is TGTGCCAGCAGCGAAAGTACAGCCGGGACAGGGGAGGCCGGGGAGCTGTTTTTT.

This clonotype was observed a few times. The chain uses TRBV20-1 and TRBJ2-5; D unclear. The CDR3 has 11 residues. Germline V lookup: CDR1 DFQATT, CDR2 SNEGSKA (reference sequence). The germline V and J ends were trimmed by 2 bases and 4 bases, with 5 bases remaining between them. Written as DNA, the CDR3 is TGCAGTGCTAGACGAATAGAGACCCAGTACTTC. The encoded protein is CSARRIETQYF.

This clonotype has at least ten counts. The chain employs TRBV6-1 and TRBJ1-3, with a possible D match to TRBD1 (5 bases). Germline V gene data show CDR1 as MNHNS and CDR2 as SASEGT. The CDR3 covers 15 residues. The V gene lost 5 bases and the J gene lost 0 bases, with 11 bases spanning the gap. The CDR3 here is CASSIQGFSGNTIYF. The CDR3 nucleotides read TGTGCCAGCAGTATCCAGGGATTCTCTGGAAACACCATATATTTT.

This clonotype was seen many times. The rearrangement uses TRBV7-9 and TRBJ1-1, with 8 bases fitting TRBD1. Germline CDR1 is SEHNR and CDR2 is FQNEAQ (reference sequence). The CDR3 loop spans 16 amino acids. The V and J ends lost 2 bases and 6 bases, in that order; junction bases with no gene match: 11. The CDR3: CASSLRRDRRGAEAFF. In DNA form, the CDR3 reads TGTGCCAGCAGCTTACGACGGGACAGGCGAGGCGCTGAAGCTTTCTTT.

The chain carries TRBV27 and TRBJ1-1; 9 positions match TRBD1. CDR1 MNHEY and CDR2 SMNVEV come from the germline V gene (reference sequence). The J segment lost 5 bases and the V segment lost 4 bases, leaving 8 bases of the junction unmatched. The CDR3 is made up of 15 amino acids. CDR3 sequence: CASSSPGQGKTEAFF. DNA of the CDR3: TGTGCCAGCAGTTCCCCGGGACAGGGAAAGACTGAAGCTTTCTTT.

V is TRBV29-1 and J is TRBJ2-7; perhaps TRBD2 as D (5 bases). The CDR3 contains 14 residues. Germline-derived CDR1 and CDR2 are SQVTM and ANQGSEA. The DNA of the CDR3 is TGCAGTACTGGGTCGGGAACAACTGACTACGAGCAGTACTTC. It translates to CSTGSGTTDYEQYF.

This clonotype was observed many times. The J gene is TRBJ2-7, the V gene TRBV6-2 or TRBV6-3; 9 bases agree with TRBD2. The CDR3 runs 15 residues. Germline CDR1 and CDR2: MNHEY and SVGEGT. V gave up 7 bases and J gave up 0 bases; unmatched junction bases: 7. The CDR3 region is CASTNLAGYSYEQYF. As DNA, the CDR3 is TGTGCCAGCACAAACCTAGCGGGATACTCCTACGAGCAGTACTTC.

The chain links TRBV9 to TRBJ2-1, with 10 bases fitting TRBD2. CDR3 length: 16 amino acids. Germline V gene data show CDR1 as SGDLS and CDR2 as YYNGEE. After removal of 4 bases from V and 8 bases from J, the junction contained 12 bases not matched to a gene. The CDR3: CASSPRGLAGVDEQFF. In nucleotides, the CDR3 is TGTGCCAGCAGCCCCCGTGGGCTAGCGGGAGTTGATGAGCAGTTCTTC. Looking up the rest from reference TRBV9 and TRBJ2-1 gives the full variable domain: DSGVTQTPKHLITATGQRVTLRCSPRSGDLSVYWYQQSLDQGLQFLIQYYNGEERAKGNILERFSAQQFPDLHSELNLSSLELGDSALYFCASSPRGLAGVDEQFFGPGTRLTVL.

In DNA form, the CDR3 reads TGTGCCAGCAGCCGCGCTAGCGGGAGCTACGAGCAGTACTTC. This codes for CASSRASGSYEQYF. The V and J genes are TRBV7-2 and TRBJ2-7, with 10 bases that match TRBD2. Unmatched junction bases numbered 4, after V lost 5 bases and J lost 3 bases. This CDR3 is built from 14 residues. Germline assignment: CDR1 SGHTA and CDR2 FQGNSA.

Ten or more counts support this clonotype. The chain recombines TRBV10-1 with TRBJ2-1; TRBD2 aligns across 9 bases. The CDR3 consists of 15 residues. V shed 2 bases, J shed 6 bases, and the junction held 5 bases outside the gene matches. The germline CDR1 and CDR2 sequences are WNHNN and SYGVQD (reference sequence). The CDR3: CASSEAGGPLNEQFF. CDR3 bases: TGCGCCAGCAGTGAGGCGGGAGGGCCTCTCAATGAGCAGTTCTTC.

This clonotype has a count of ten or more. The CDR3 loop is CASSDWVQEKLFF. DNA of the CDR3: TGTGCCAGCAGTGATTGGGTTCAGGAAAAACTGTTTTTT. This chain links TRBV12-3 or TRBV12-4 with TRBJ1-4; no reliable D call. Trimming shortened V by 5 bases and J by 8 bases, and 12 bases separated the two germline ends. The CDR3 is made up of 13 amino acids.

This clonotype showed up many times. The CDR3 is CASQDPGQGAIKQYF. CDR3 DNA: TGTGCCAGCCAGGACCCGGGACAGGGGGCGATCAAGCAGTACTTC. V gene TRBV12-3 or TRBV12-4 combines with J gene TRBJ2-7; 12 nucleotides agree with TRBD1. V was pared by 8 bases and J by 8 bases, with 13 bases of the junction left unmatched. CDR3 length: 15 residues.

Regarding this clonotype: One end of the junction does not line up with germline, which may come from a read error. The chain carries TRBV20-1 and TRBJ2-1; 7 bases are shared with TRBD2. The CDR3 covers 16 residues. CDR1 and CDR2 from the germline V gene are DFQATT and SNEGSKA (reference sequence). The CDR3 DNA is TGCTGTGCTAGAGCCGCCGATGCGGGAGAGGGGAATGAGCAGTTCTTC. Translation: CCARAADAGEGNEQFF.

Concerning this clonotype: This may stem from a read error, because a much larger clone lies one nucleotide away. The genes are TRBV6-1 and TRBJ1-4, with 10 positions matching TRBD1. From germline, CDR1 is MNHNS and CDR2 SASEGT. After removal of 6 bases from V and 7 bases from J, the junction contained 5 bases not matched to a gene. CDR3 length: 14 residues. CDR3 bases: TGTGCCAGCAGCAAGACAGGGGGCGTTGAAAAACTGTTTTTT. It specifies CASSKTGGVEKLFF.

This clonotype was counted only a few times. This rearrangement joins TRBV7-2 to TRBJ2-7, with 8 bases identical to TRBD2. Germline CDR1 SGHTA, CDR2 FQGNSA. This CDR3 has 16 amino acids. V shed 1 base, J shed 3 bases, and the junction held 8 bases outside the gene matches. The CDR3 spells CASSLDSSGRSYEQYF. The CDR3 DNA is TGTGCCAGCAGCTTAGACTCCAGCGGGAGAAGCTACGAGCAGTACTTC.

This clonotype was detected many times. The V and J genes are TRBV7-9 and TRBJ2-1, with 8 nucleotides matching TRBD1. The germline gives CDR1 SEHNR, CDR2 FQNEAQ (reference sequence). Trimming removed 3 bases from V and 7 bases from J; junction bases left unmatched: 5. This CDR3 has 14 residues. The CDR3 loop reads CASSFRDRKNEQFF. The CDR3 DNA reads as TGTGCCAGCAGCTTCCGGGACAGGAAAAATGAGCAGTTCTTC.

The CDR3 coding sequence is TGCGCCAGCAGCCGGACAGGCCGCGAGCAGTTCTTC. This translates into CASSRTGREQFF. The genes are TRBV5-1 and TRBJ2-1; 7 positions match TRBD1. Trimming cost V 4 bases and J 10 bases; bases outside gene matches: 5. Germline CDR1 and CDR2: SGHRS and YFSETQ. The CDR3 has 12 amino acids.

This clonotype was seen repeatedly, ten times or more. V usage is TRBV12-3 or TRBV12-4 and J usage is TRBJ2-6; perhaps TRBD2 as D (5 bases). V was pared by 2 bases and J by 3 bases, with 8 bases between. This CDR3 is built from 15 residues. The CDR3 nucleotides read TGTGCCAGCAGTTTATCCGGGGTTGGGGCCAACGTCCTGACTTTC. It is translated as CASSLSGVGANVLTF.

In this sample, this clonotype turned up many times. The chain recombines TRBV5-1 with TRBJ2-1; D is unresolved. Germline V CDR1 and CDR2: SGHRS, YFSETQ. The CDR3 sequence is 11 residues long. V was clipped by 6 bases and J by 9 bases, with 10 bases between them. As DNA, the CDR3 is TGCGCCAGCAAATACCAGACTGAGCAGTTCTTC. Translated: CASKYQTEQFF.

This clonotype was observed a few times. The V call is TRBV7-2, the J call TRBJ2-1, with TRBD1 identical over 9 bases. The germline CDR1 and CDR2 sequences are SGHTA and FQGNSA. The V segment lost 4 bases and the J segment 5 bases; nucleotides outside the gene matches: 6. CDR3 length: 15 amino acids. For the CDR3, the DNA is TGTGCCAGCAGCTCGGACAGGGGACATAACAATGAGCAGTTCTTC. This sequence encodes CASSSDRGHNNEQFF.

The sample holds many counts of this clonotype. The chain joins TRBV6-5 to TRBJ2-2, with 13 bases aligning to TRBD2. CDR1 MNHEY and CDR2 SVGAGI come from the germline V gene. The CDR3 spans 17 residues. V shed 2 bases, J shed 4 bases, and the junction held 4 bases outside the gene matches. CDR3 nucleotide sequence: TGTGCCAGCAGTTACACGACTAGCGGGAGGTTCACCGGGGAGCTGTTTTTT. It translates to CASSYTTSGRFTGELFF.

The sample holds many counts of this clonotype. CDR3 bases: TGCAGTGCTAGAGAGGGAGGAGATACGCAGTATTTT. Protein: CSAREGGDTQYF. This chain links TRBV20-1 with TRBJ2-3; D is possibly TRBD2 (6 bases). This CDR3 is built from 12 residues. V lost 0 bases and J 5 bases, leaving 6 bases between the germline ends. Germline values: CDR1 DFQATT, CDR2 SNEGSKA (reference sequence).